Shown below are 3 T cell receptor beta chains from a single sample sequenced in a study of identical twins. TCRdb independently ran MiXCR on the 5' RACE reads; one entry per CDR3 protein. The repertoire holds about 660,000 distinct CDR3 sequences, with 8.5% to 9% as singletons. The data also belong to a second study, concerning yellow fever vaccine responses in identical twins.

Sequencing input: PBMCs. The receptor set was obtained from a woman between 18 and 29 years old in good health.

This clonotype was seen only a few times. This chain links TRBV6-1 with TRBJ2-7, with 10 bases identical to TRBD1. J was trimmed by 6 bases and V by 7 bases; bases with no gene match: 12. From germline, CDR1 is MNHNS and CDR2 SASEGT. The CDR3 runs 15 residues. The CDR3 DNA is TGTGCCAGCACCCTAGACAGGGGGCGCCTGGCCGAGCAGTACTTC. Protein product: CASTLDRGRLAEQYF.

The rearrangement links TRBV7-2 to TRBJ2-7; a weak D match, TRBD1 (5 bases). V was trimmed by 1 base and J by 0 bases, leaving 16 bases between them. The CDR3 is 17 residues long. Germline loops: CDR1 SGHTA, CDR2 FQGNSA. The CDR3 sequence is CASSLVPTDSSSYEQYF. Written as DNA, the CDR3 is TGTGCCAGCAGCTTAGTCCCGACAGACTCGAGCTCCTACGAGCAGTACTTC.

There are many counts of this clonotype. V and J are TRBV12-3 or TRBV12-4 and TRBJ2-7, with 11 positions matching TRBD2. Trimming cost V 5 bases and J 2 bases; bases outside gene matches: 2. The CDR3 runs 14 residues. This CDR3 is CASSPLAGAYEQYF. CDR3 nucleotide sequence: TGTGCCAGCAGTCCACTAGCGGGAGCCTACGAGCAGTACTTC.